This T cell receptor (beta chain) is from a study of cytotoxic CD8 clonotypes in ibrutinib-treated CLL. For this clone: Its antigen is unidentified.

Assay used: immunoSEQ multiplex PCR; TCRdb lists only in-frame clones, some missing. The table includes a few hundred thousand clones, around four fifths detected once. V gave up 6 bases and J gave up 8 bases; unmatched junction bases: 10. Germline values: CDR1 SQVTM, CDR2 ANQGSEA. The CDR3 is 13 amino acids. Overall study findings and caveats: Clonality correlated strongly with circulating CD8+ T cells and exceeded age-matched healthy donors at baseline.

The rearrangement joins TRBV29-1 to TRBJ1-2; 9 bases fit TRBD1. Material: PBMCs, obtained before ibrutinib treatment. This clonotype was obtained from a human donor with chronic lymphocytic leukemia. The CDR3, as DNA: TGCAGCGTGGAACAGGGACAGGGATGGGGCTACACCTTC. Amino acid sequence: CSVEQGQGWGYTF.